A selection of T cell receptor beta chains follows, all from one sample in a study of graft-versus-host responses after intestinal transplantation. The table came from immunoSEQ multiplex PCR; TCRdb's copy has only in-frame clones and leaves some out. The table includes 99,000 or so clones, around 88% detected once. The source was PBMCs, collected 255 days after intestinal transplant. These TCRs come from a human patient who received an intestinal transplant, so some T cells may come from the graft donor. Each CDR3 is given with its conserved first and last residue. Each record gives: CDR3 length, clone size, D gene, J gene, V gene, CDR3 protein, CDR3 DNA. D genes are given only for firm matches. Only part of the rows carry a size: once, few, many, or a class if the clone is expanded.

16,NA,TRBD1,TRBJ2-2,TRBV5-1,CASLTGDGTNTGELFF,TGCGCCAGCCTGACAGGGGACGGAACGAACACCGGGGAGCTGTTTTTT
12,NA,NA,TRBJ1-1,TRBV19,CASSLRGTEAFF,TGTGCCAGTAGTCTCAGGGGCACTGAAGCTTTCTTT
17,NA,NA,TRBJ1-1,TRBV5-6,CASSSTGKGLMNTEAFF,TGTGCCAGCAGCTCCACAGGGAAGGGGCTCATGAACACTGAAGCTTTCTTT
17,NA,TRBD2,TRBJ2-7,TRBV5-1,CASSRLETSGVIYEQYF,TGCGCCAGCAGCAGATTGGAGACTAGCGGGGTAATTTACGAGCAGTACTTC
15,NA,TRBD1,TRBJ2-5,TRBV25-1,CASRVGTGTQETQYF,TGTGCCAGCAGGGTCGGGACAGGTACACAAGAGACCCAGTACTTC
16,NA,NA,TRBJ2-7,TRBV28,CASSSSSDSGLYEQYF,TGTGCCAGCAGTTCTTCCTCCGACAGCGGCCTATACGAGCAGTACTTC
12,NA,NA,TRBJ2-7,TRBV19,CASPQPDLEQYF,TGTGCCAGTCCTCAACCGGATCTCGAGCAGTACTTC
19,NA,NA,TRBJ1-1,TRBV4-2,CASSQDGADGTDVYTEAFF,TGTGCCAGCAGCCAAGATGGGGCGGACGGGACGGATGTGTACACTGAAGCTTTCTTT
14,NA,NA,TRBJ2-3,TRBV6-5,CASTLGLSTDTQYF,TGTGCCAGCACCCTCGGACTGTCCACAGATACGCAGTATTTT
15,NA,TRBD1,TRBJ2-1,TRBV6-5,CASKERTGYYNEQFF,TGTGCCAGCAAAGAGCGGACAGGATATTACAATGAGCAGTTCTTC
9,NA,NA,TRBJ1-1,TRBV2,CASSTEAFF,TGTGCCAGCAGTACTGAAGCTTTCTTT
17,NA,TRBD1,TRBJ2-3,TRBV4-1,CASSQEGNQGAYDTQYF,TGCGCCAGCAGCCAAGAGGGGAATCAGGGGGCATATGATACGCAGTATTTT
16,many,NA,TRBJ1-1,TRBV28,CASSSLGAGVNTEAFF,TGTGCCAGCAGTTCCCTGGGGGCAGGAGTGAACACTGAAGCTTTCTTT
14,NA,NA,TRBJ1-3,TRBV5-1,CASSYRDGGNTIYF,TGCGCCAGCAGCTATCGGGACGGTGGAAACACCATATATTTT
14,few,NA,TRBJ2-7,TRBV5-1,CASSPLGVSYEQYF,TGCGCCAGCAGCCCATTAGGGGTATCCTACGAGCAGTACTTC
12,NA,NA,TRBJ1-1,TRBV4-1,CASSQLNTEAFF,TGCGCCAGCAGCCAACTGAACACTGAAGCTTTCTTT
15,NA,TRBD2,TRBJ2-3,TRBV6-5,CASQDAGTSEDTQYF,TGTGCCAGCCAAGACGCCGGGACTAGCGAAGATACGCAGTATTTT
15,NA,TRBD2,TRBJ2-3,TRBV6-5,CASRFLAGGLDTQYF,TGTGCCAGCAGGTTTCTAGCGGGGGGGCTAGATACGCAGTATTTT
18,few,NA,TRBJ1-5,TRBV21-1,CASSKGPEGTGILQPQHF,TGTGCCAGCAGCAAAGGGCCAGAGGGGACAGGGATTCTTCAGCCCCAGCATTTT
13,NA,NA,TRBJ1-1,TRBV14,CASSQSGRTEAFF,TGTGCCAGCAGCCAAAGCGGACGCACTGAAGCTTTCTTT
11,NA,NA,TRBJ2-1,TRBV4-2,CASSQENLAFF,TGTGCCAGCAGCCAAGAAAACTTAGCGTTCTTC
15,few,TRBD1,TRBJ2-3,TRBV5-1,CASSPGTGVTDTQYF,TGCGCCAGCAGCCCAGGGACAGGGGTAACAGATACGCAGTATTTT
12,NA,NA,TRBJ1-5,TRBV28,CASSSTPGPQHF,TGTGCCAGCAGTTCCACCCCGGGGCCCCAGCATTTT
13,NA,TRBD1,TRBJ2-3,TRBV6-4,CASSRRGTDTQYF,TGTGCCAGCAGTCGCAGGGGGACAGATACGCAGTATTTT
16,NA,NA,TRBJ1-4,TRBV7-2,CASSLGGGWNNEKLFF,TGTGCCAGCAGCTTAGGAGGCGGTTGGAATAATGAAAAACTGTTTTTT
13,NA,NA,TRBJ1-5,TRBV10-3,CAISESSGEAQHF,TGTGCCATCAGTGAGTCGTCAGGGGAGGCCCAGCATTTT
15,NA,NA,TRBJ2-3,TRBV6-5,CASSQPGIFTDTQYF,TGTGCCAGCAGTCAGCCGGGCATCTTCACAGATACGCAGTATTTT
17,NA,NA,TRBJ1-1,TRBV25-1,CASSESAEELGNTEAFF,TGTGCCAGCAGTGAATCGGCGGAGGAACTGGGGAACACTGAAGCTTTCTTT
15,NA,TRBD1,TRBJ2-2,TRBV5-1,CASSSGTENTGELFF,TGCGCCAGCAGCTCCGGGACAGAGAACACCGGGGAGCTGTTTTTT
17,once,NA,TRBJ1-1,TRBV6-1,CASSEPPGGPTDTEAFF,TGTGCCAGCAGTGAACCGCCCGGGGGCCCAACGGACACTGAAGCTTTCTTT
16,NA,NA,TRBJ1-5,TRBV28,CASQTTATLSNQPQHF,TGTGCCAGCCAGACGACGGCGACCTTAAGCAATCAGCCCCAGCATTTT
15,once,NA,TRBJ1-2,TRBV5-1,CASSSAGSIGYGYTF,TGCGCCAGCAGCTCTGCAGGGAGTATAGGCTATGGCTACACCTTC
19,few,TRBD1,TRBJ1-2,TRBV27,CASSLRGVGGTGGRYGYTF,TGTGCCAGCAGTTTAAGGGGGGTTGGGGGGACAGGGGGCCGCTATGGCTACACCTTC
14,NA,NA,TRBJ2-2,TRBV6-4,CASRQLSNTGELFF,TGTGCCAGCAGACAGTTATCGAACACCGGGGAGCTGTTTTTT
13,NA,NA,TRBJ1-5,TRBV30,CAWSSGSHQPQHF,TGTGCCTGGAGCTCTGGGTCCCATCAGCCCCAGCATTTT
15,once,TRBD2,TRBJ2-3,TRBV28,CASSSSGGAPDTQYF,TGTGCCAGCAGTTCTAGCGGGGGGGCCCCAGATACGCAGTATTTT
17,NA,TRBD1,TRBJ1-2,TRBV28,CASSLPGQSSGGYGYTF,TGTGCCAGCAGCCTGCCGGGACAGTCCTCCGGGGGCTATGGCTACACCTTC
15,NA,NA,TRBJ2-6,TRBV5-4,CASSLAGAGANVLTF,TGTGCCAGCAGCTTGGCAGGGGCTGGGGCCAACGTCCTGACTTTC
15,NA,NA,TRBJ1-3,TRBV28,CASSDPGGRGNTIYF,TGTGCCAGCAGCGACCCCGGGGGGCGGGGAAACACCATATATTTT
15,NA,TRBD2,TRBJ2-1,TRBV27,CASSLLGGSGNEQLF,TGTGCCAGCAGTCTTCTGGGGGGTAGCGGGAATGAGCAGCTCTTC
15,NA,TRBD2,TRBJ2-1,TRBV19,CASSFGLAGGHEQFF,TGTGCCAGTAGTTTTGGACTAGCGGGGGGGCATGAGCAGTTCTTC